This TCR beta chain was identified during a study of T cells after yellow fever vaccination. On the study more broadly: Some fractions had low cell numbers, and these were prepared with SMART-Seq v4 Ultra Low Input.

TCRdb analysed the 5' RACE reads with MiXCR anew, one entry per CDR3 protein. The data show fewer than 400,000 distinct CDR3 sequences, around 10% seen once. Regarding this clonotype: Its cognate antigen is unknown.

The study's findings and limits: Among all clonotypes, a small share was observed in both CD4 and CD8 compartments. Peak timing came faster in the weaker secondary response, day 5 versus 15.

This clonotype originated in a man younger than 35 who received the YFV17D yellow fever vaccine. This sample comprised CD4+ T cells sorted from PBMCs, obtained 45 days after the yellow fever booster vaccination.

CDR3 sequence reads: CASSYGYGYTF. The CDR3 region has the DNA TGTGCCAGCAGTTATGGCTATGGCTACACCTTC. This rearrangement joins TRBV28 to TRBJ1-2; no clear D gene. Per the germline V gene, CDR1 is MDHEN and CDR2 is SYDVKM. This CDR3 contains 11 residues. Between the trimmed V and J ends, which lost 4 bases and 4 bases, there was a span of 4 bases.